This T cell receptor beta chain was sequenced during a study of cytomegalovirus exposure and HLA in healthy donors. Study-level results: Analyzed later, association rates of TCRs varied across HLA loci, with DRB1 most and HLA-C fewest. Later analysis demonstrated an association between a missense DCLRE1C variant and TCR beta V- and J-gene trimming. The study recorded 164 TCR beta chains that were cytomegalovirus-associated.

The PCR ran on 60 Vbeta and 13 Jbeta primers. Assay: immunoSEQ multiplex PCR; the TCRdb copy retains only in-frame clones and omits some. The specimen's table records approximately 100,000 clones. At collection, donors were nominally healthy, but unrecorded immune exposures were probable. The germline V gene encodes CDR1 LNHDA and CDR2 SQIVND (reference sequence). The CDR3 covers 13 residues. Deletions cut 3 bases from V and 2 bases from J, with 8 bases between. Turning to this clone: Its specificity is unknown.

This sequence joins TRBV19 and TRBJ2-7, with a weak D call TRBD2 (5 bases). Sample: PBMCs. This sequence was found in a man in his forties in good health and CMV-seronegative. CDR3 nucleotide sequence: TGTGCCAGTAGTATCGGACTCACCTACGAGCAGTACTTC. As protein: CASSIGLTYEQYF.